Below, 11 T cell receptor beta chains from the same sample are listed, as sequenced in a study of blood T cell repertoires in COVID-19 (dated by TCRdb to between 2020 and 2021). Receptor amplification or capture employed the immunoSEQ multiplex PCR assay. As stored in TCRdb, this immuneACCESS dataset retains in-frame rearrangements with V and J assigned. A fraction of the clones does not appear; measured against another copy, unresolved V genes explain less than half of the discrepancy, and the remainder lacks a known reason. This sample is represented by 300,000 to 450,000 clones; 80% to 90% of them were singletons. About 2.3% of the sample rests with the top ten. Sequencing input: peripheral blood. The receptor set was obtained from a woman in her fifties or sixties with COVID-19, enrolled during active disease.

This chain links TRBV5-1 with TRBJ1-1, with 7 positions matching TRBD1. CDR3 length: 15 residues. Looked up from germline, CDR1 is SGHRS and CDR2 is YFSETQ. J gave up 6 bases and V 0 bases, and 8 bases lay outside the gene matches. This CDR3 is CASSLVSDRMSEAFF. CDR3 nucleotides: TGCGCCAGCAGCTTGGTTTCGGACAGGATGTCTGAAGCTTTCTTT.

In DNA, the CDR3 is TGTGCCAGCAGCCCGACTCCAGGGAAGGCATGGACCGGGGAGCTGTTTTTT. It yields the protein CASSPTPGKAWTGELFF. The V call is TRBV25-1, the J call TRBJ2-2; D perhaps matches TRBD1 (5 bases). The V gene's germline CDR1 is MGHDK and CDR2 SYGVNS. Trimming shortened V by 6 bases and J by 5 bases, and 22 bases separated the two germline ends. This CDR3 spans 17 amino acids.

This rearrangement joins TRBV3-1 (or the pseudogene TRBV3-2) to TRBJ2-5, with TRBD1 identical over 9 bases. This CDR3 spans 15 amino acids. The V and J ends lost 6 bases and 4 bases, in that order; junction bases with no gene match: 9. CDR1 LGHDT and CDR2 YNNKEL come from the germline V gene (reference sequence). CDR3: CASSPSGTGLETQYF. CDR3 nucleotide sequence: TGTGCCAGCAGTCCATCCGGGACAGGGCTAGAGACCCAGTACTTC.

The CDR3 coding sequence is TGCGCCAGCAGCCTAGGACAGGTCGAAAACTATGGCTACACCTTC. Amino acid sequence: CASSLGQVENYGYTF. The V gene is TRBV5-1, the J gene TRBJ1-2; 7 nucleotides align to TRBD1. This CDR3 has 15 amino acids. Germline trimming cut 4 bases from V and 2 bases from J; bases unmatched to any gene: 8. Germline V lookup: CDR1 SGHRS, CDR2 YFSETQ. The entire variable domain, with the rest obtained from reference TRBV5-1 and TRBJ1-2, is as follows: KAGVTQTPRYLIKTRGQQVTLSCSPISGHRSVSWYQQTPGQGLQFLFEYFSETQRNKGNFPGRFSGRQFSNSRSEMNVSTLELGDSALYLCASSLGQVENYGYTFGSGTRLTVV.

This chain's CDR3 is CATTSASSYNEQFF. CDR3 nucleotides: TGTGCCACCACTAGCGCAAGCTCCTACAATGAGCAGTTCTTC. The rearrangement joins TRBV24-1 to TRBJ2-1; the D gene is possibly TRBD2 (6 bases). The germline gives CDR1 KGHDR, CDR2 SFDVKD. Trimming shortened V by 8 bases and J by 0 bases, and 10 bases separated the two germline ends. The length of the CDR3 is 14 residues.

This clone was seen at least ten times. This chain joins TRBV7-9 and TRBJ2-1; the match to TRBD2 covers 7 bases. The CDR3 sequence is 16 residues long. Trimming removed 0 bases from V and 4 bases from J; junction bases left unmatched: 6. The germline gives CDR1 SEHNR, CDR2 FQNEAQ (reference sequence). The CDR3 spells CASSLARTGGYNEQFF. CDR3 in DNA: TGTGCCAGCAGCTTAGCGCGGACGGGGGGATACAATGAGCAGTTCTTC. Drawing the rest from reference TRBV7-9 and TRBJ2-1, the complete variable domain is DTGVSQNPRHKITKRGQNVTFRCDPISEHNRLYWYRQTLGQGPEFLTYFQNEAQLEKSRLLSDRFSAERPKGSFSTLEIQRTEQGDSAMYLCASSLARTGGYNEQFFGPGTRLTVL.

CDR3 amino acids: CASSMGTPQGKLFF. In DNA, the CDR3 is TGTGCCAGTAGTATGGGGACACCTCAGGGAAAACTGTTTTTT. The genes are TRBV19 and TRBJ1-4, with a possible D match to TRBD1 (6 bases). The length of the CDR3 is 14 residues. CDR1 LNHDA and CDR2 SQIVND come from the germline V gene (reference sequence). V gave up 3 bases and J gave up 10 bases, with 15 bases separating them.

This chain links TRBV13 with TRBJ1-1; perhaps TRBD1 as D (6 bases). CDR1 and CDR2 from the germline V gene are PRHDT and FYEKMQ (reference sequence). There are 17 residues in the CDR3. V gave up 1 base and J gave up 0 bases, with 15 bases separating them. The CDR3 reads CASSLDRAIDVNTEAFF. As DNA, the CDR3 is TGTGCCAGCAGCTTAGACAGGGCGATAGATGTGAACACTGAAGCTTTCTTT.

The chain uses TRBV20-1 and TRBJ2-1; D is ambiguous. Germline V gene lookup returns CDR1 DFQATT and CDR2 SNEGSKA (reference sequence). The length of the CDR3 is 11 residues. The germline V and J ends were trimmed by 3 bases and 7 bases, with 7 bases remaining between them. In DNA form, the CDR3 reads TGCAGTGCTAGCCCTCAGAATGAGCAGTTCTTC. It codes for CSASPQNEQFF.

CDR3 in DNA: TGTGCCAGCAGCTTAGGGACAGGGGTTTATTCACCCCTCCACTTT. This translates into CASSLGTGVYSPLHF. V is TRBV11-2 and J is TRBJ1-6; 9 bases agree with TRBD1. CDR1 is SGHAT and CDR2 is FQNNGV in the germline V gene. The CDR3 covers 15 residues. V was pared by 1 base and J by 8 bases, with 3 bases of the junction left unmatched.

V is TRBV1 and J is TRBJ2-7; the table's TRBD2 call for D was not verified on the DNA. TRBV1 represents a pseudogene. The CDR3 is 16 residues long. The CDR3 DNA sequence: TGCACCAGCAGCCAAGATCTTCCCGGGGGGTCCTACGAGCAGTACTTC. This gives the protein CTSSQDLPGGSYEQYF.